This T cell receptor beta chain appears in the sequencing data of a study of blood T cell dynamics during melanoma immunotherapy. Repertoires were generated with immunoSEQ multiplex PCR, while TCRdb's copy carries only in-frame clones and drops some. The sample has roughly 6,500 clones, roughly 85% seen once. Specified time point: pre-treatment baseline. V lost 3 bases and J lost 6; bases outside the gene matches: 8. The CDR3 spans 15 residues. Germline V gives CDR1 SGHRS, CDR2 YFSETQ. The starting material was blood, obtained from a patient treated with checkpoint blockade. The sequence derives from a human donor with melanoma. The chain joins TRBV5-1 to TRBJ2-3; TRBD1 aligns across 9 bases. This CDR3 reads CASSWGDRVIDTQYF. In DNA form, the CDR3 reads TGCGCCAGCAGCTGGGGGGACAGGGTAATTGATACGCAGTATTTT.